These 14 T cell receptor beta chains were sequenced from one sample in a study of identical twins. A single record per CDR3 protein comes from TCRdb applying MiXCR to the 5' RACE reads. The sample yields approximately 690,000 distinct CDR3 sequences, approximately 6% seen once. Sequencing was carried out using naive T cells sorted from blood. These receptors were taken from a man in his late teens or twenties in good health.

This clonotype has at least ten counts. This chain links TRBV5-6 with TRBJ2-3; D remains unclear. Trimming shortened V by 4 bases and J by 9 bases, and 15 bases separated the two germline ends. The CDR3 is 13 residues long. Germline assignment: CDR1 SGHDT and CDR2 YYEEEE. CDR3 sequence (DNA): TGTGCCAGCAGCCCCGACCCGGTGGGGACGCAGTATTTT. Translating it yields CASSPDPVGTQYF. Together with reference TRBV5-6 and TRBJ2-3, the CDR3 gives the full variable domain: DAGVTQSPTHLIKTRGQQVTLRCSPKSGHDTVSWYQQALGQGPQFIFQYYEEEERQRGNFPDRFSGHQFPNYSSELNVNALLLGDSALYLCASSPDPVGTQYFGPGTRLTVL.

In its sample, this clonotype was seen many times. V and J are TRBV7-2 and TRBJ2-7; D not certain. Germline V gene lookup returns CDR1 SGHTA and CDR2 FQGNSA. The ends were cut back, 0 bases at V and 3 bases at J, with 12 bases in the middle. This CDR3 spans 15 amino acids. CDR3 region: CASSLALLPLYEQYF. In DNA, the CDR3 is TGTGCCAGCAGCTTAGCGTTACTACCGCTCTACGAGCAGTACTTC.

CDR3 bases: TGTGCCAGCGCCTCCCGGGGACTAGCGACAGCCGGGGAGCTGTTTTTT. Translation gives CASASRGLATAGELFF. The rearrangement links TRBV12-3 or TRBV12-4 to TRBJ2-2; 10 nucleotides align to TRBD2. The CDR3 contains 16 residues. V shed 8 bases and J 6 bases; nucleotides not matched to a gene: 12.

This clonotype has more than one count but fewer than ten. The V call is TRBV7-9, the J call TRBJ2-5; perhaps D is TRBD1 or TRBD2 (5 bases each). Trimming cost V 5 bases and J 0 bases, with 16 bases left between them. Looked up from germline, CDR1 is SEHNR and CDR2 is FQNEAQ (reference sequence). The CDR3 sequence is 16 residues long. This chain's CDR3 is CASSTPGPTYQETQYF. As DNA, the CDR3 is TGTGCCAGCAGCACCCCGGGACCGACGTACCAAGAGACCCAGTACTTC.

This clonotype appeared a single time. The CDR3 end shows no conserved phenylalanine or tryptophan, and so a read error is likely. The chain joins TRBV20-1 to TRBJ1-2; D is perhaps TRBD1 (5 bases). This CDR3 has 12 residues. CDR1 DFQATT and CDR2 SNEGSKA come from the germline V gene (reference sequence). V was clipped by 5 bases and J by 0 bases, with 7 bases between them. The CDR3 loop is CSAGGTNYGYTS. CDR3 bases: TGCAGTGCTGGGGGGACTAACTATGGCTACACCTCC.

This clonotype was counted ten times or more. The chain recombines TRBV12-3 or TRBV12-4 with TRBJ1-1; no reliable D call. Trimming pared 3 bases from V and 1 base from J, leaving 6 bases between. The CDR3 sequence is 13 residues long. CDR3 loop: CASSFPPNTEAFF. CDR3 DNA: TGTGCCAGCAGTTTTCCCCCGAACACTGAAGCTTTCTTT.

This clonotype was counted ten times or more. The chain employs TRBV29-1 and TRBJ2-5; 14 bases fit TRBD2. Losses at the gene ends were 5 bases for V and 2 bases for J; bases not matched to a gene: 7. Germline CDR1 and CDR2: SQVTM and ANQGSEA. This CDR3 is built from 16 residues. CDR3 residues: CSVPGTSGGDQETQYF. CDR3 sequence (DNA): TGCAGCGTTCCCGGGACTAGCGGGGGAGATCAAGAGACCCAGTACTTC.

In this sample, this clonotype turned up many times. The V gene is TRBV29-1, the J gene TRBJ2-7; D uncertain. The CDR3 has 12 residues. V shed 5 bases and J shed 2 bases, with 10 bases lying between them. CDR1 and CDR2 from the germline V gene are SQVTM and ANQGSEA. CDR3 in DNA: TGCAGCGTTTCGATTGGACCCTACGAGCAGTACGTC. This translates into CSVSIGPYEQYV.

This clonotype was recorded a few times. The chain joins TRBV5-1 to TRBJ1-1; TRBD1 might be the D (5 bases). V was pared by 3 bases and J by 4 bases, with 13 bases between. CDR1 SGHRS and CDR2 YFSETQ come from the germline V gene. The CDR3 spans 14 residues. CDR3 DNA sequence: TGCGCCAGCAGCTGGAGGGGTGAGGGCACTGAAGCTTTCTTT. It translates to CASSWRGEGTEAFF.

This clonotype turned up a few times. The chain uses TRBV19 and TRBJ2-1; possibly TRBD2 for D (7 bases). Germline lookup yields CDR1 LNHDA and CDR2 SQIVND (reference sequence). The CDR3 is 15 amino acids. Between the trimmed V and J ends, which lost 7 bases and 2 bases, there was a span of 15 bases. CDR3 protein: CASKAGGGPYNEQFF. The CDR3 DNA reads TGTGCCAGTAAAGCGGGCGGGGGCCCCTACAATGAGCAGTTCTTC.

This clonotype has at least ten counts. V is TRBV6-6 and J is TRBJ1-1; tentatively, D is TRBD1 (5 bases). This CDR3 region has 13 residues. The ends were cut back, 2 bases at V and 8 bases at J, with 12 bases in the middle. Per the germline V gene, CDR1 is MNHNY and CDR2 is SVGAGI (reference sequence). In DNA form, the CDR3 reads TGTGCCAGCAGTTACACCCCAGAGGGGGAAGCTTTCTTT. This gives the protein CASSYTPEGEAFF.

The chain employs TRBV10-3 and TRBJ2-2; 11 nucleotides match TRBD2. The CDR3 covers 16 residues. Unmatched junction bases numbered 3, after V lost 5 bases and J lost 1 base. Germline assignment: CDR1 ENHRY and CDR2 SYGVKD. CDR3 sequence: CAISTGTSGNTGELFF. The CDR3 region has the DNA TGTGCCATCAGTACCGGGACTAGCGGGAACACCGGGGAGCTGTTTTTT.

Concerning this clonotype itself: A single base separates this from a much larger clone, so it may be a read error. This chain uses TRBV7-9 with TRBJ2-7; D possibly corresponds to TRBD1 (6 bases). Germline-derived CDR1 and CDR2 are SEHNR and FQNEAQ (reference sequence). This CDR3 contains 14 residues. Written as DNA, the CDR3 is TGTGCCAGCAGCCCCACGTCAGGGGTCTACGAGCAGTCCGTC. Amino acid sequence: CASSPTSGVYEQSV.

This clonotype showed up just a few times. The chain carries TRBV6-4 and TRBJ1-1; D is perhaps TRBD1 (5 bases). This CDR3 is built from 14 residues. Trimming left V 4 bases short and J 3 bases short, with 12 bases between. From germline, CDR1 is MRHNA and CDR2 SNTAGT. CDR3 nucleotide sequence: TGTGCCAGCAGTGCGACCGGGGGGGACACTGAAGCTTTCTTT. Protein product: CASSATGGDTEAFF.